This TCR beta chain was obtained from a study of blood T cell repertoires in COVID-19. On the study more broadly: T cells, B-cell-depleted T cells, or PBMCs provided the cDNA or gDNA that served as material.

The CDR3 runs to 13 residues. V lost 7 bases to trimming and J lost 0 bases, with 7 bases between them. The germline CDR1 and CDR2 sequences are MDHEN and SYDVKM. The data were produced by immunoSEQ multiplex PCR, yet TCRdb's version contains in-frame clones alone and is incomplete. The sample contains some 220,000 clones, around 85% of which appear only once. The clonotype comes from a woman between 65 and 79 years old with COVID-19, enrolled during active disease. The chain has TRBV28 and TRBJ1-3; no definite D call. The sequenced sample was peripheral blood. The CDR3 loop is CASMRSSGNTIYF. The CDR3 DNA reads TGTGCCAGCATGAGGAGCTCTGGAAACACCATATATTTT.